The next 5 T cell receptor beta chains were all read from a single sample in a study of blood T cell repertoires in COVID-19. Only in-frame clones appear in the TCRdb table, and some are missing; sequencing was by immunoSEQ multiplex PCR. The sample has more than 95,000 clones, roughly 90% seen once. Sequences were obtained from peripheral blood. The receptors come from a woman between 55 and 75 years old with acute or convalescent COVID-19.

The chain is built from TRBV3-1 (or the pseudogene TRBV3-2) and TRBJ1-1; D is unresolved. This CDR3 contains 13 residues. The ends were cut back, 1 base at V and 1 base at J, with 4 bases in the middle. Germline V CDR1 and CDR2: LGHDT, YNNKEL (reference sequence). Here the CDR3 reads CASSQVRNTEAFF. DNA of the CDR3: TGTGCCAGCAGCCAAGTTAGGAACACTGAAGCTTTCTTT.

Details on this clone: The sample has other DNA sequences that encode this CDR3 too. This chain connects TRBV9 to TRBJ2-3; possibly TRBD2 for D (6 bases). Per germline, CDR1 SGDLS and CDR2 YYNGEE. Trimming left V 4 bases short and J 6 bases short, with 9 bases between. CDR3 length: 12 amino acids. The CDR3 DNA follows: TGTGCCAGCAGCCCCCGGGGGGATACGCAGTATTTT. This encodes CASSPRGDTQYF.

CDR3 residues: CASSLSMAGAAYNEQFF. The CDR3 nucleotides are TGTGCCAGCAGCTTAAGTATGGCGGGAGCGGCCTACAATGAGCAGTTCTTC. The chain is built from TRBV7-8 and TRBJ2-1, with 7 bases identical to TRBD2. The junction had 9 bases not matched to a gene; V was cut back by 2 bases and J by 2 bases. This CDR3 is built from 17 residues. Germline loops: CDR1 SGHVS, CDR2 FQNEAQ.

The chain is built from TRBV12-3 or TRBV12-4 and TRBJ1-5; D possibly corresponds to TRBD1 (5 bases). V was trimmed by 6 bases and J by 5 bases, leaving 8 bases between them. The CDR3 covers 12 residues. Written as DNA, the CDR3 is TGTGCCAGCAGGGGGGGAGATCAGCCCCAGCATTTT. This codes for CASRGGDQPQHF.

This clone came up once. The rearrangement joins TRBV5-1 to TRBJ2-1, with 9 bases matching TRBD2. CDR1 is SGHRS, CDR2 YFSETQ, per germline. Losses at the gene ends were 1 base for V and 0 bases for J; bases not matched to a gene: 2. The CDR3 sequence is 16 residues long. CDR3 amino acids: CASSLLSGSSYNEQFF. In DNA, the CDR3 is TGCGCCAGCAGCTTGCTTAGCGGGAGCTCCTACAATGAGCAGTTCTTC.